This TCR beta chain is from a study of monozygotic twins with inflammatory bowel disease. Broader study findings: Compared with healthy twins, IBD patients shared fewer clonotypes with others, especially with disease activity.

Germline CDR1 reads ENHRY; CDR2 reads SYGVKD. This CDR3 region has 11 residues. From approximately 3.5 ug of total RNA, each TCR library was prepared. The unique tags termed UMIs, each holding a 6-nucleotide sample barcode, were added by means of template switching. TCRdb re-called the 5' RACE reads, yielding one record per CDR3 amino acid sequence without DNA. The sample yields 440,000 or so distinct CDR3 sequences, of which the top ten take up about 2.3%. One blood sample of approximately 2.7 ml was taken from each donor. In the case of this clonotype: No antigen is known for it.

The genes are TRBV10-3 and TRBJ1-1. The sample was blood. This clonotype was obtained from a human donor with ulcerative colitis or Crohn's disease, or a healthy co-twin of an affected twin (not recorded which). CDR3 in amino acids: CAISGLTEAFF.